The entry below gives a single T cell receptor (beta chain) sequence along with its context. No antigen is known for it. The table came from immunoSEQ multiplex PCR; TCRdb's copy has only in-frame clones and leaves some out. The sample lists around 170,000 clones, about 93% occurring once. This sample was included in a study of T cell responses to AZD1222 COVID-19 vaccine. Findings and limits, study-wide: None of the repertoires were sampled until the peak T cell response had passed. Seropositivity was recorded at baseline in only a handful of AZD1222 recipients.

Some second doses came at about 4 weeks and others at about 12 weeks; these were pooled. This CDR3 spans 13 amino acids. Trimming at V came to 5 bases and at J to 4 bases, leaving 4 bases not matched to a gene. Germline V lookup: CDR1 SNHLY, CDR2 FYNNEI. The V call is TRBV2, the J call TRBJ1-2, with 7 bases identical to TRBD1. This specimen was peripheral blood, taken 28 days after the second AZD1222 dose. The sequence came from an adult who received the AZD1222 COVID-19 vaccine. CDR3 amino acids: CASSLTGSYGYTF. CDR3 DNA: TGTGCCAGCAGTCTGACAGGGAGCTATGGCTACACCTTC.